The T cell receptor (beta chain) under discussion was sequenced for a study of glioma-infiltrating T cells after dendritic cell vaccination. The time point here: after dendritic cell vaccination, including at tumor progression/relapse. Per germline, CDR1 SEHNR and CDR2 FQNEAQ (reference sequence). V shed 5 bases and J shed 3 bases, with 14 bases lying between them. The CDR3 sequence is 15 residues long. This clone was seen more than once but under ten times. What it binds is unknown. Study conclusions and caveats: No direct clonality-survival link was found; a diverse polyclonal response may matter.

Using immunoSEQ multiplex PCR, the repertoire was profiled, and TCRdb retains in-frame clones only, with some absent. The sample has about 91,000 clones, approximately 78% seen once. V is TRBV7-9 and J is TRBJ1-5; tentative D call: TRBD1 (6 bases). The sequence was obtained from a human donor with glioblastoma. The specimen comprised blood, sampled after dendritic cell vaccination. The CDR3 spells CASSPDGGPNQPQHF. The CDR3 DNA sequence: TGTGCCAGCAGCCCAGACGGGGGGCCCAATCAGCCCCAGCATTTT.